This T cell receptor beta chain emerged from a study of blood T cell repertoires in COVID-19. Profiled with immunoSEQ multiplex PCR; TCRdb holds only in-frame clones, not every one. Seen here are over 100,000 clones, approximately 83% observed once, and the top ten hold around 9.9%. V was cut by 4 bases and J by 6 bases, with 9 bases left in between. The CDR3 is made up of 12 amino acids. This clone has only a few counts. The sample comprised peripheral blood. V usage is TRBV12-3 or TRBV12-4 and J usage is TRBJ1-1, with D maybe TRBD1 (6 bases). The TCR originated in an elderly man with acute or convalescent COVID-19. CDR3 residues: CASSYSGAEAFF. CDR3 DNA: TGTGCCAGCAGTTACTCAGGGGCTGAAGCTTTCTTT.